The 2 T cell receptor beta chains below were found in one sample sequenced in a study of cytomegalovirus exposure and HLA in healthy donors (dated by TCRdb to about 2017). The library was obtained by the immunoSEQ multiplex PCR assay. A mixture of 60 forward primers for TCR Vbeta segments and 13 reverse primers for TCR Jbeta segments was used in the multiplex PCR. TCRdb stores this immuneACCESS table with in-frame sequences only. Part of the clones is absent; in the studies checked, under half of the shortfall reflects unresolved V genes, and no reason is known for the rest. In this sample the table shows under 200,000 clones, around nine tenths of which occur a single time. 1.5% to 2% of the sample is in the top ten clones. Sample: PBMCs. The origin of the receptors is a woman under 30 in good health and CMV-seronegative.

This clone showed up just a few times. The chain uses TRBV6-5 and TRBJ1-4; no reliable D call. Germline CDR1 and CDR2: MNHEY and SVGAGI. V shed 0 bases and J shed 7 bases, with 9 bases lying between them. This CDR3 spans 14 amino acids. The DNA of the CDR3 is TGTGCCAGCAGTTACTCGGTAGGGAGTGAAAAACTGTTTTTT. Encoded protein: CASSYSVGSEKLFF.

The chain has TRBV28 and TRBJ2-5, with 8 bases fitting TRBD2. CDR1 is MDHEN and CDR2 is SYDVKM in the germline V gene. This CDR3 contains 13 residues. J was trimmed by 5 bases and V by 9 bases; bases with no gene match: 8. This CDR3 is CASTGTSLETQYF. The CDR3 nucleotides are TGTGCCAGTACGGGGACTAGTTTGGAGACCCAGTACTTC.